Listed below are T cell receptor beta chains from one sample, sequenced in a study of cytotoxic CD8 clonotypes in ibrutinib-treated CLL. Libraries were prepared by immunoSEQ multiplex PCR; TCRdb keeps only in-frame clonotypes and omits some of them. The sample includes approximately 190,000 clones, roughly 65% seen only once; the top ten take approximately 5.9%. Sequenced here: PBMCs, sampled after 12 months of ibrutinib treatment. These receptors all come from a human donor with chronic lymphocytic leukemia. Both conserved end residues are part of each CDR3. The D gene is left open where the match is weak. Expanded clones get a size class; other rows say once, few or many, or leave the size out.

v_call: TRBV27; clone_size: .; d_call: TRBD2; j_call: TRBJ2-7; cdr3_aa: CASSLRGGSEQYF; cdr3_nt: TGTGCCAGCAGTTTGCGGGGGGGCAGCGAGCAGTACTTC
v_call: TRBV7-3; clone_size: .; d_call: TRBD2; j_call: TRBJ2-7; cdr3_aa: CASSPVAGGPGEQYF; cdr3_nt: TGTGCCAGCAGCCCAGTAGCGGGAGGGCCAGGGGAGCAGTACTTC
v_call: TRBV13; clone_size: .; d_call: .; j_call: TRBJ2-7; cdr3_aa: CASSLGRGNEQYF; cdr3_nt: TGTGCCAGCAGCTTAGGTAGGGGGAACGAGCAGTACTTC
v_call: TRBV6-5; clone_size: .; d_call: TRBD1; j_call: TRBJ1-5; cdr3_aa: CASRKGQGNQPQHF; cdr3_nt: TGTGCCAGCAGAAAGGGACAGGGGAATCAGCCCCAGCATTTT
v_call: TRBV28; clone_size: few; d_call: .; j_call: TRBJ2-1; cdr3_aa: CASSPRARSYNEQFF; cdr3_nt: TGTGCCAGCAGTCCTCGGGCTCGGTCCTACAATGAGCAGTTCTTC
v_call: TRBV6-5; clone_size: .; d_call: .; j_call: TRBJ1-2; cdr3_aa: CASRQGLNYGYTF; cdr3_nt: TGTGCCAGCAGACAGGGTCTCAACTATGGCTACACCTTC
v_call: TRBV28; clone_size: once; d_call: .; j_call: TRBJ2-7; cdr3_aa: CASSFGSGEQYF; cdr3_nt: TGTGCCAGCAGTTTTGGGTCGGGTGAGCAGTACTTC
v_call: TRBV6-5; clone_size: .; d_call: .; j_call: TRBJ1-4; cdr3_aa: CASSYSTGPNEKLFF; cdr3_nt: TGTGCCAGCAGTTACTCGACGGGACCGAATGAAAAACTGTTTTTT
v_call: TRBV7-2; clone_size: .; d_call: .; j_call: TRBJ2-5; cdr3_aa: CASSLKAGRGEETQYF; cdr3_nt: TGTGCCAGCAGCTTAAAAGCAGGGCGCGGGGAGGAGACCCAGTACTTC
v_call: TRBV19; clone_size: .; d_call: TRBD1; j_call: TRBJ1-5; cdr3_aa: CASSETGDQPQHF; cdr3_nt: TGTGCCAGTAGTGAGACAGGGGATCAGCCCCAGCATTTT
v_call: TRBV6-4; clone_size: .; d_call: .; j_call: TRBJ1-2; cdr3_aa: CASSDSGLGYTF; cdr3_nt: TGTGCCAGCAGTGACTCGGGGCTTGGCTACACCTTC
v_call: TRBV4-1; clone_size: few; d_call: TRBD1; j_call: TRBJ1-5; cdr3_aa: CASSQDPAGGGQPQHF; cdr3_nt: TGCGCCAGCAGCCAAGATCCCGCAGGGGGCGGGCAGCCCCAGCATTTT
v_call: TRBV11-2; clone_size: .; d_call: TRBD1; j_call: TRBJ1-3; cdr3_aa: CASRSHPTGRNSGNTIYF; cdr3_nt: TGTGCCAGCAGATCCCATCCGACAGGGAGGAACTCTGGAAACACCATATATTTT
v_call: TRBV18; clone_size: .; d_call: .; j_call: TRBJ2-2; cdr3_aa: CASSPSLRATPDTGELFF; cdr3_nt: TGTGCCAGCTCACCTTCGTTGCGGGCAACTCCGGACACCGGGGAGCTGTTTTTT
v_call: TRBV5-5; clone_size: .; d_call: .; j_call: TRBJ2-1; cdr3_aa: CASSVQGGAHNEQFF; cdr3_nt: TGTGCCAGCAGCGTCCAGGGGGGAGCCCACAATGAGCAGTTCTTC
v_call: TRBV27; clone_size: .; d_call: TRBD1; j_call: TRBJ1-5; cdr3_aa: CASSLWGQGVGNQPQHF; cdr3_nt: TGTGCCAGCAGTTTATGGGGGCAGGGGGTGGGCAATCAGCCCCAGCATTTT
v_call: TRBV15; clone_size: once; d_call: .; j_call: TRBJ1-2; cdr3_aa: CATSRDDNRNYGYTF; cdr3_nt: TGTGCCACCAGCAGAGATGATAACAGGAACTATGGCTACACCTTC
v_call: TRBV30; clone_size: .; d_call: TRBD2; j_call: TRBJ2-3; cdr3_aa: CAWSRTSGSDTQYF; cdr3_nt: TGTGCCTGGAGTCGGACTAGCGGGAGCGATACGCAGTATTTT
v_call: TRBV29-1; clone_size: few; d_call: TRBD1; j_call: TRBJ1-2; cdr3_aa: CSVDVGGADGYTF; cdr3_nt: TGCAGCGTTGATGTAGGGGGCGCGGATGGCTACACCTTC
v_call: TRBV6-1; clone_size: .; d_call: TRBD2; j_call: TRBJ2-7; cdr3_aa: CASSPRGSGSLQQYF; cdr3_nt: TGTGCCAGCAGCCCGCGGGGGAGCGGGAGTCTCCAGCAGTACTTC
v_call: TRBV11-2; clone_size: .; d_call: .; j_call: TRBJ1-1; cdr3_aa: CASSSGQSEQGEAFF; cdr3_nt: TGTGCCAGCAGCTCTGGACAGAGTGAACAAGGTGAAGCTTTCTTT
v_call: TRBV30; clone_size: once; d_call: TRBD1; j_call: TRBJ1-2; cdr3_aa: CAWGQGGGYTF; cdr3_nt: TGTGCCTGGGGACAGGGTGGTGGCTACACCTTC
v_call: TRBV6-5; clone_size: .; d_call: .; j_call: TRBJ1-4; cdr3_aa: CASSYSLMGANEKLFF; cdr3_nt: TGTGCCAGCAGTTACTCGTTGATGGGGGCTAATGAAAAACTGTTTTTT
v_call: TRBV30; clone_size: .; d_call: .; j_call: TRBJ2-2; cdr3_aa: CAWTRTFGELFF; cdr3_nt: TGTGCCTGGACCCGGACGTTCGGGGAGCTGTTTTTT
v_call: TRBV4-3; clone_size: .; d_call: .; j_call: TRBJ2-5; cdr3_aa: CASSQDHWGPTSETQYF; cdr3_nt: TGCGCCAGCAGCCAAGATCATTGGGGACCCACTTCAGAGACCCAGTACTTC
v_call: TRBV5-6; clone_size: .; d_call: .; j_call: TRBJ2-4; cdr3_aa: CASSPTTENIQYF; cdr3_nt: TGTGCCAGCAGCCCCACCACGGAAAACATTCAGTACTTC
v_call: TRBV19; clone_size: .; d_call: TRBD1; j_call: TRBJ1-2; cdr3_aa: CASSMGRQGFF; cdr3_nt: TGTGCCAGTAGTATGGGGAGACAGGGATTCTTC
v_call: TRBV18; clone_size: few; d_call: .; j_call: TRBJ1-5; cdr3_aa: CASSPLGDSGNQPQHF; cdr3_nt: TGTGCCAGCTCACCACTAGGAGACAGCGGCAATCAGCCCCAGCATTTT
v_call: TRBV5-6; clone_size: .; d_call: TRBD1; j_call: TRBJ2-7; cdr3_aa: CASSTGTGKYEQYF; cdr3_nt: TGTGCCAGCAGCACCGGGACAGGCAAATACGAGCAGTACTTC
v_call: TRBV7-3; clone_size: .; d_call: .; j_call: TRBJ1-2; cdr3_aa: CASSLMGQGNYGYTF; cdr3_nt: TGTGCCAGCAGCTTAATGGGGCAGGGGAACTATGGCTACACCTTC
v_call: TRBV7-9; clone_size: .; d_call: .; j_call: TRBJ2-5; cdr3_aa: CASSFGGRETQYF; cdr3_nt: TGTGCCAGCAGCTTTGGGGGGCGAGAGACCCAGTACTTC
v_call: TRBV6-1; clone_size: few; d_call: .; j_call: TRBJ1-5; cdr3_aa: CASRQTDYSNQPQHF; cdr3_nt: TGTGCCAGCAGACAGACAGATTATAGCAATCAGCCCCAGCATTTT
v_call: TRBV2; clone_size: .; d_call: .; j_call: TRBJ2-2; cdr3_aa: CASWATGELFF; cdr3_nt: TGTGCCAGCTGGGCAACCGGGGAGCTGTTTTTT
v_call: TRBV9; clone_size: .; d_call: .; j_call: TRBJ1-1; cdr3_aa: CASTPRDRIWAFF; cdr3_nt: TGTGCCAGCACCCCTCGGGACCGAATCTGGGCTTTCTTT
v_call: TRBV2; clone_size: .; d_call: .; j_call: TRBJ1-5; cdr3_aa: CASSADSNQPQHF; cdr3_nt: TGTGCCAGCAGTGCCGATAGCAATCAGCCCCAGCATTTT
v_call: TRBV21-1; clone_size: .; d_call: .; j_call: TRBJ1-1; cdr3_aa: CASSKIGTGAEAFF; cdr3_nt: TGTGCCAGCAGCAAAATCGGGACAGGTGCTGAAGCTTTCTTT
v_call: TRBV2; clone_size: few; d_call: .; j_call: TRBJ1-5; cdr3_aa: CASSETTGFDQPQHF; cdr3_nt: TGTGCCAGCAGTGAGACCACAGGGTTCGATCAGCCCCAGCATTTT
v_call: TRBV5-1; clone_size: .; d_call: .; j_call: TRBJ1-2; cdr3_aa: CASSLAPTENYGYTF; cdr3_nt: TGCGCCAGCAGCTTGGCCCCGACGGAGAACTATGGCTACACCTTC
v_call: TRBV7-2; clone_size: .; d_call: TRBD2; j_call: TRBJ2-7; cdr3_aa: CASSSGVSGRAYEQYF; cdr3_nt: TGTGCCAGCAGCTCCGGTGTTAGCGGGAGGGCCTACGAGCAGTACTTC
v_call: TRBV9; clone_size: .; d_call: .; j_call: TRBJ2-1; cdr3_aa: CASRSSYNEQFF; cdr3_nt: TGTGCCAGCAGGAGTTCCTACAATGAGCAGTTCTTC
v_call: TRBV29-1; clone_size: .; d_call: TRBD1; j_call: TRBJ2-7; cdr3_aa: CSVEKTGVYEQYF; cdr3_nt: TGCAGCGTTGAGAAAACAGGGGTCTACGAGCAGTACTTC
v_call: TRBV6-5; clone_size: .; d_call: .; j_call: TRBJ1-2; cdr3_aa: CASSALDRSNYGYTF; cdr3_nt: TGTGCCAGCAGTGCCTTGGACCGATCTAACTATGGCTACACCTTC